This T cell receptor beta chain was profiled in a study of TIL therapy for anti-PD-1-resistant metastatic lung cancer. Looking at the study overall: Median tumor PD-L1 proportion score was under 6.5%.

Broader study findings: Many TIL product clones were absent from baseline tumor, suggesting clonal contraction.

Note on this clone: Its specificity is unknown.

Sequencing used immunoSEQ v3. The repertoire was sequenced with immunoSEQ multiplex PCR; TCRdb's copy has only in-frame clones and lacks some. The sample holds more than 20,000 clones; over 55% are singletons and the top ten take approximately 7.3%. Time point described: pre-treatment sample, taken before nivolumab and TIL therapy. Most excised metastases sampled were pleural nodules or supraclavicular lymph nodes. Tumors were harvested before any PD-1/PD-L1 blockade. The germline V gene has CDR1 SGHNT and CDR2 YENEEA. The CDR3 is 14 amino acids. Trimming removed 3 bases from V and 3 bases from J, with 9 bases in between.

The chain combines TRBV11-3 with TRBJ2-4; either TRBD1 or TRBD2 may supply D (5 bases each). This sample comprised tumor tissue, obtained at baseline. This sequence originates from a person aged 25-85 years with non-small cell lung cancer. DNA of the CDR3: TGTGCCAGCAGCTTTAGGGACGGCAAAAACATTCAGTACTTC. Translation gives CASSFRDGKNIQYF.